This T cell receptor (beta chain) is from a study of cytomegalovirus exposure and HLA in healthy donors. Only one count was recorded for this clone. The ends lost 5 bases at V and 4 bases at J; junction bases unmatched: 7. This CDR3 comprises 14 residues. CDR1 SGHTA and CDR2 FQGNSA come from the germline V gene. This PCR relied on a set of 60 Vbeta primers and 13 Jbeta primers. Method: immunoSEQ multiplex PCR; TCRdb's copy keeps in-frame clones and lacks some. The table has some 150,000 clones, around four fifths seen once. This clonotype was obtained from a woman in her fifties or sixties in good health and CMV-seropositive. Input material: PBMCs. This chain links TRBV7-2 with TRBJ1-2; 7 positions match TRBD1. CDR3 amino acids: CASSLRTGPYGYTF. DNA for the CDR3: TGTGCCAGCAGCCTTCGGACAGGTCCCTATGGCTACACCTTC.